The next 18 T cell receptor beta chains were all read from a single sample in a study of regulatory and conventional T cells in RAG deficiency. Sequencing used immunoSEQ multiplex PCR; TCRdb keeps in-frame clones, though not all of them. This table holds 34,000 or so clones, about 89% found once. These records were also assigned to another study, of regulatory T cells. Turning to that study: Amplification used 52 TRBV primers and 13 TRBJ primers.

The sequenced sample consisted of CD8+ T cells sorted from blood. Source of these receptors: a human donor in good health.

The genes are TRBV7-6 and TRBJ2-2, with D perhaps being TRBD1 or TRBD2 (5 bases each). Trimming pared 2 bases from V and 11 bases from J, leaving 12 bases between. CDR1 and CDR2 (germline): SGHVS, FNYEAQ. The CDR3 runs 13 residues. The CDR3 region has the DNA TGTGCCAGCAGCTTAAGTGGTGGGGGTGAGCTGTTTTTT. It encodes CASSLSGGGELFF.

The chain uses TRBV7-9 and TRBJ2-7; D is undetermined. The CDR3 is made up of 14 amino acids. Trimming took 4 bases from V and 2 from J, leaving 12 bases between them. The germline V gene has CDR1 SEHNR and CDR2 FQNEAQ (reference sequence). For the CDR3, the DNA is TGTGCCAGCAGCTCCCGACTGGATCCCTACGAGCAGTACTTC. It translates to CASSSRLDPYEQYF.

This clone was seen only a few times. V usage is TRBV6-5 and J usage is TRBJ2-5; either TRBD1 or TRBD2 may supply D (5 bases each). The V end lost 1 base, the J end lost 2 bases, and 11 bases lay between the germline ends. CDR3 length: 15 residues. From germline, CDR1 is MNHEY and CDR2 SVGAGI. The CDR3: CASSYLGTLQETQYF. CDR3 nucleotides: TGTGCCAGCAGTTACTTGGGGACGCTTCAAGAGACCCAGTACTTC.

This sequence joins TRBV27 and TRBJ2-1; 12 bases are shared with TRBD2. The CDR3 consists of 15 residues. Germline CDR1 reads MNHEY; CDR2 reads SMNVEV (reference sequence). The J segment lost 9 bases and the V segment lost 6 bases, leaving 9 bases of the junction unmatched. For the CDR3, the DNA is TGTGCCAGCAGCTCCCTACTAGCGGGGGGAGTTGAGCAGTTCTTC. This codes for CASSSLLAGGVEQFF.

CDR3 sequence reads: CASSPNPTTYGYTF. The DNA for the CDR3 is TGTGCCAGCAGCCCAAACCCTACTACCTATGGCTACACCTTC. The rearrangement uses TRBV7-6 and TRBJ1-2, with D unresolved. The germline V gene has CDR1 SGHVS and CDR2 FNYEAQ. The CDR3 spans 14 residues. Trimming took 5 bases from V and 4 from J, leaving 14 bases between them.

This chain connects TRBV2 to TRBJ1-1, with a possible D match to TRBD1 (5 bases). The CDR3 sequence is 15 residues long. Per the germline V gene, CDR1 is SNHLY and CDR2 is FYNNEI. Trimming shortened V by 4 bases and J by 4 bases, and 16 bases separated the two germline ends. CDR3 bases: TGTGCCAGCAGTGTCCCGACAGCCGGCCTCACTGAAGCTTTCTTT. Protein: CASSVPTAGLTEAFF.

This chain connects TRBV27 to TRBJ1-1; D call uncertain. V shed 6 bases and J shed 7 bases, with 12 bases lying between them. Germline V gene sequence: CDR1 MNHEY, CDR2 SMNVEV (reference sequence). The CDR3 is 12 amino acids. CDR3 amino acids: CASSFGGGEAFF. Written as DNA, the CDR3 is TGTGCCAGCAGCTTTGGAGGCGGTGAAGCTTTCTTT.

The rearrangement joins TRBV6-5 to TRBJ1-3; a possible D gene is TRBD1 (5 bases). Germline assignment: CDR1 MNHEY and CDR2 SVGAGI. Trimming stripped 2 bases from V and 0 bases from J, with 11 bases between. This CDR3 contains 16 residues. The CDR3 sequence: CASSYTGHNSGNTIYF. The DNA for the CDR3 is TGTGCCAGCAGTTACACTGGACATAACTCTGGAAACACCATATATTTT.

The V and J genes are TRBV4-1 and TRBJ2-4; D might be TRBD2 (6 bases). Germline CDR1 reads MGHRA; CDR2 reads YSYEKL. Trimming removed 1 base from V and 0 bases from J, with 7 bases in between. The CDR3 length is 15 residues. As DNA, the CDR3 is TGCGCCAGCAGCCAAGTGGGACTAGCCAAAAACATTCAGTACTTC. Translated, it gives CASSQVGLAKNIQYF.

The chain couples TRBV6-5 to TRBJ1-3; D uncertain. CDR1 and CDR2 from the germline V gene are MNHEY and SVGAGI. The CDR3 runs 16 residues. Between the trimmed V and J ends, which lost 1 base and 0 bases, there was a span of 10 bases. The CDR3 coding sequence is TGTGCCAGCAGTTACTACGGGCCTCTCTCTGGAAACACCATATATTTT. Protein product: CASSYYGPLSGNTIYF.

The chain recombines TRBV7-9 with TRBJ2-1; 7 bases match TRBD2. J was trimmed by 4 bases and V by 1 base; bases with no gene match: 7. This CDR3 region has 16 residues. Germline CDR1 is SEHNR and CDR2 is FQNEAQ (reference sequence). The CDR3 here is CASSLGLSGDYNEQFF. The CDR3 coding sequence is TGTGCCAGCAGCTTAGGGCTAAGCGGGGATTACAATGAGCAGTTCTTC.

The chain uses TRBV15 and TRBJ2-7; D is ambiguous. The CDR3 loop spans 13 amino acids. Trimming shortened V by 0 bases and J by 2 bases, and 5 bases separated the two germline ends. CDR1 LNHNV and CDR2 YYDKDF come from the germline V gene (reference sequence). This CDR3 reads CATSRDRTYEQYF. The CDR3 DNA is TGTGCCACCAGCAGAGATAGGACCTACGAGCAGTACTTC. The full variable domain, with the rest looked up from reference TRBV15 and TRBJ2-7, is DAMVIQNPRYQVTQFGKPVTLSCSQTLNHNVMYWYQQKSSQAPKLLFHYYDKDFNNEADTPDNFQSRRPNTSFCFLDIRSPGLGDTAMYLCATSRDRTYEQYFGPGTRLTVT.

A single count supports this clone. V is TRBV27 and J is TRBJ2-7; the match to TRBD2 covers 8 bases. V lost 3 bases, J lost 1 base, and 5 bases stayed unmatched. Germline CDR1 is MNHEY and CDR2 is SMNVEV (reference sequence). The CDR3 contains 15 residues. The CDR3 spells CASSLTPGGSYEQYF. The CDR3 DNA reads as TGTGCCAGCAGTTTGACCCCGGGAGGGTCCTACGAGCAGTACTTC.

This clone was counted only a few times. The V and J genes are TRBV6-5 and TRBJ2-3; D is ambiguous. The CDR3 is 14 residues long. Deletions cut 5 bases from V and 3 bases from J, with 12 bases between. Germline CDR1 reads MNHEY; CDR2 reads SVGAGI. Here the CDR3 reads CASSLRATTDTQYF. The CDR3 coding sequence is TGTGCCAGCAGTCTCCGGGCCACTACAGATACGCAGTATTTT.

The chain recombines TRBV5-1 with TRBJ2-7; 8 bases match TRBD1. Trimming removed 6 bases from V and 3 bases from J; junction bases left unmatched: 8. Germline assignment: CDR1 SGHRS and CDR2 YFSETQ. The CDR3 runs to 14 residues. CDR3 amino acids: CASNSDRGGYEQYF. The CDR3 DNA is TGCGCCAGCAACTCAGACAGGGGAGGCTACGAGCAGTACTTC.

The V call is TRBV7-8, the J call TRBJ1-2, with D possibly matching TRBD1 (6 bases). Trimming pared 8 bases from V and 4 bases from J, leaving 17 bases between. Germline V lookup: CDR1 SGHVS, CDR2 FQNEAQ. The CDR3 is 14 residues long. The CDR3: CASGTGGASYGYTF. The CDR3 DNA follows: TGTGCCAGCGGTACGGGGGGCGCTTCCTATGGCTACACCTTC.

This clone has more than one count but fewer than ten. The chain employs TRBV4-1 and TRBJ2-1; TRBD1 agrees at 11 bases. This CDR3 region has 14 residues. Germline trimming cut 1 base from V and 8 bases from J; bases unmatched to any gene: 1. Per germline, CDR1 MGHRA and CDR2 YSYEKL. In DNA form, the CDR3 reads TGCGCCAGCAGCCAAGGGACAGGGGGCTATGAGCAGTTCTTC. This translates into CASSQGTGGYEQFF.

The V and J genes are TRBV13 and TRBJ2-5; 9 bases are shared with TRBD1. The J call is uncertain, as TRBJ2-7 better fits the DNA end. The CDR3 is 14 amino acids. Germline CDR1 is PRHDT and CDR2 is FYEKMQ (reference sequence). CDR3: CASSSRQGGYEQYF. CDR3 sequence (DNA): TGTGCCAGCAGCTCCAGACAGGGGGGCTACGAGCAGTACTTC.